The source of this TCR beta chain is a study of beta chain features in type 1 diabetes. Study-level information: The patient and healthy donor groups were comparable for age, gender and cell yields. The study examined around 100 million sorted cells across all samples.

This clone was recorded only once. What it binds is not known. There are 16 residues in the CDR3. Germline V gene sequence: CDR1 LNHNV, CDR2 YYDKDF (reference sequence). Trimming took 7 bases from V and 2 from J; bases not matched to a gene: 12. CD45RO/CCR7/CD25/CD127/CD95/CD27 staining was used to isolate CD4+ naive, central memory, regulatory and stem cell-like memory cells by sorting. Overall study results and limits: Whether HLA type affects TCRB rearrangement stayed undetermined in the present work.

All of the isolated RNA was reverse transcribed, so expressed TCRB transcripts were sequenced. Clones were read by immunoSEQ multiplex PCR, and TCRdb kept only the in-frame ones, dropping some. The sample yields hundreds of thousands of clones, roughly a sixth seen once. The chain is built from TRBV15 and TRBJ2-3; TRBD2 matches at 7 bases. Sample: naive CD4+ T cells from blood. The origin of this receptor is a man between 18 and 35 years old in good health. The CDR3 bases are TGTGCCACCACCTTTGGCGAGCGGGGATTCACAGATACGCAGTATTTT. Translating it yields CATTFGERGFTDTQYF.